A single sample gave rise to the 16 T cell receptor beta chains below, sequenced in a study of shared clonotypes between healthy human individuals. The table came from immunoSEQ multiplex PCR; TCRdb's copy has only in-frame clones and leaves some out. The sample lists about 820,000 clones; 80% to 95% were seen once. The naive CD8 fraction comprised CD45RO-negative cells positively selected for CCR7 and excluded terminally differentiated effector memory CD45RA+ cells. Material: naive CD8+ T cells sorted from blood. The source of these receptors is a man aged 25 to 40 in good health.

The V and J genes are TRBV7-8 and TRBJ2-5; D gene uncertain. CDR3 length: 16 residues. The V end was cut by 5 bases, the J end by 9 bases, with 25 bases between. The germline CDR1 and CDR2 sequences are SGHVS and FQNEAQ. The CDR3 sequence is CASSPQPQVGLSAQYF. Written as DNA, the CDR3 is TGTGCCAGCAGCCCCCAGCCCCAGGTCGGTCTTTCCGCCCAGTACTTC.

The rearrangement uses TRBV10-3 and TRBJ2-7; 12 bases agree with TRBD2. Germline CDR1 reads ENHRY; CDR2 reads SYGVKD. The ends lost 4 bases at V and 2 bases at J; junction bases unmatched: 6. The CDR3 loop spans 16 amino acids. The CDR3 nucleotides are TGTGCCATCAGTGCTGACCTAGCGGGAGGGACCTACGAGCAGTACTTC. Translation gives CAISADLAGGTYEQYF.

The gene calls are TRBV27 and TRBJ1-1; TRBD1 might be the D (6 bases). Between the trimmed V and J ends, which lost 6 bases and 5 bases, there was a span of 19 bases. The CDR3 spans 15 residues. Germline CDR1 MNHEY, CDR2 SMNVEV (reference sequence). CDR3 sequence reads: CASRVTAGGLTEAFF. The CDR3 DNA is TGTGCCAGCAGGGTTACGGCGGGGGGCTTGACTGAAGCTTTCTTT.

J is TRBJ1-4 and V is TRBV7-9; D unresolved. With 5 bases removed from V and 7 bases from J, the gap between germline ends came to 11 bases. Germline CDR1 is SEHNR and CDR2 is FQNEAQ (reference sequence). The CDR3 is made up of 13 amino acids. The CDR3 DNA follows: TGTGCCAGCAGCCACCGCGGGGTTGAAAAACTGTTTTTT. The encoded protein is CASSHRGVEKLFF.

This chain links TRBV7-9 with TRBJ2-1; 12 bases agree with TRBD2. The trim removed 4 bases at V and 0 bases at J, leaving 4 bases unmatched. Germline CDR1 SEHNR, CDR2 FQNEAQ (reference sequence). CDR3 length: 17 residues. In nucleotides, the CDR3 is TGTGCCAGCAGCTCAGGACTAGCGGGAAGCTCCTACAATGAGCAGTTCTTC. It codes for CASSSGLAGSSYNEQFF. The variable domain in full, with the rest retrieved from reference TRBV7-9 and TRBJ2-1, is DTGVSQNPRHKITKRGQNVTFRCDPISEHNRLYWYRQTLGQGPEFLTYFQNEAQLEKSRLLSDRFSAERPKGSFSTLEIQRTEQGDSAMYLCASSSGLAGSSYNEQFFGPGTRLTVL.

The chain recombines TRBV7-8 with TRBJ2-1; TRBD1 might be the D (5 bases). The CDR3 is made up of 19 amino acids. CDR1 and CDR2 from the germline V gene are SGHVS and FQNEAQ. Trimming removed 5 bases from V and 4 bases from J, with 27 bases in between. For the CDR3, the DNA is TGTGCCAGCAGCCAAAACGAGGAAACCAGGGTATTTCCTTACAATGAGCAGTTCTTC. This codes for CASSQNEETRVFPYNEQFF.

The V gene is TRBV6-1, the J gene TRBJ2-1; no definite D call. Trimming took off 4 bases at V and 7 bases at J, with 8 bases between the two ends. The CDR3 length is 12 residues. CDR1 and CDR2 (germline): MNHNS, SASEGT. This CDR3 reads CASSVWLNEQFF. The DNA of the CDR3 is TGTGCCAGCAGTGTTTGGTTGAATGAGCAGTTCTTC.

This clone was seen just once. J is TRBJ2-1 and V is TRBV7-2, with D perhaps matching TRBD2 (6 bases). This CDR3 comprises 15 residues. The ends were cut back, 2 bases at V and 5 bases at J, with 13 bases in the middle. CDR1 is SGHTA, CDR2 FQGNSA, per germline. The CDR3 coding sequence is TGTGCCAGCAGCTTACCCGGGACTGGAGACAATGAGCAGTTCTTC. As protein: CASSLPGTGDNEQFF.

The rearrangement links TRBV14 to TRBJ2-5; D remains ambiguous. V lost 4 bases and J lost 5, with 14 bases in between. Germline CDR1 and CDR2: SGHDN and FVKESK. The CDR3 contains 14 residues. The CDR3: CASSRLPGRETQYF. The CDR3 nucleotides are TGTGCCAGCAGCCGACTCCCCGGTCGGGAGACCCAGTACTTC. Based on the CDR3 plus reference TRBV14 and TRBJ2-5, the full variable domain is EAGVTQFPSHSVIEKGQTVTLRCDPISGHDNLYWYRRVMGKEIKFLLHFVKESKQDESGMPNNRFLAERTGGTYSTLKVQPAELEDSGVYFCASSRLPGRETQYFGPGTRLLVL.

This chain links TRBV29-1 with TRBJ2-1; D gene unclear. V lost 4 bases, J lost 8 bases, and 18 bases lay in between. CDR1 and CDR2 (germline): SQVTM, ANQGSEA. The CDR3 is 14 residues long. The CDR3 coding sequence is TGCAGCGTTGCGCCCGGCAGTTCAATGTATGAGCAGTTCTTC. This translates into CSVAPGSSMYEQFF.

This chain links TRBV9 with TRBJ2-1; D is undetermined. Germline V CDR1 and CDR2: SGDLS, YYNGEE. This CDR3 contains 14 residues. The V gene lost 0 bases and the J gene lost 6 bases, with 10 bases spanning the gap. The CDR3 region has the DNA TGTGCCAGCAGCGTAGAATCCTCCAGCAATGAGCAGTTCTTC. Protein product: CASSVESSSNEQFF.

This clone was detected only once. The chain links TRBV7-9 to TRBJ2-1; TRBD2 aligns across 8 bases. The CDR3 extends over 16 amino acids. V trimming: 1 base; J trimming: 9 bases; junction bases outside the gene matches: 11. CDR1 and CDR2 from the germline V gene are SEHNR and FQNEAQ (reference sequence). CDR3 in amino acids: CASSLVAREGRREQFF. The CDR3 DNA is TGTGCCAGCAGCTTAGTCGCCCGGGAGGGCCGTCGTGAGCAGTTCTTC.

The V call is TRBV6-1, the J call TRBJ1-1; D perhaps matches TRBD1 (5 bases). Trimming shortened V by 2 bases and J by 5 bases, and 21 bases separated the two germline ends. This CDR3 has 17 amino acids. Germline values: CDR1 MNHNS, CDR2 SASEGT. The CDR3 nucleotides are TGTGCCAGCAGTGAATTTGGGGCCGCTCTTGAGTGGACTGAAGCTTTCTTT. Translated, it gives CASSEFGAALEWTEAFF.

The chain joins TRBV7-9 to TRBJ2-7; D is unclear. Germline CDR1 SEHNR, CDR2 FQNEAQ (reference sequence). This CDR3 has 12 amino acids. Between the trimmed V and J ends, which lost 6 bases and 7 bases, there was a span of 13 bases. The chain's CDR3 is CASSPGFGEQYF. CDR3 nucleotides: TGTGCCAGCAGTCCAGGCTTTGGGGAGCAGTACTTC. Complete variable domain (other parts from reference TRBV7-9 and TRBJ2-7): DTGVSQNPRHKITKRGQNVTFRCDPISEHNRLYWYRQTLGQGPEFLTYFQNEAQLEKSRLLSDRFSAERPKGSFSTLEIQRTEQGDSAMYLCASSPGFGEQYFGPGTRLTVT.

The chain recombines TRBV6-1 with TRBJ2-7; D possibly uses TRBD1 or TRBD2 (5 bases each). V lost 1 base, J lost 1 base, and 14 bases lay in between. Germline CDR1 and CDR2: MNHNS and SASEGT. The CDR3 extends over 16 amino acids. The CDR3 DNA reads as TGTGCCAGCAGTGAAGGTTTAGGGGAGCGGTCCTACGAGCAGTACTTC. Its protein product is CASSEGLGERSYEQYF.

CDR3 in amino acids: CASIHIPGGGTDTEAFF. In nucleotides, the CDR3 is TGTGCCAGTATCCATATCCCGGGCGGGGGTACGGACACTGAAGCTTTCTTT. The chain combines TRBV19 with TRBJ1-1; TRBD1 might be the D (5 bases). Germline lookup yields CDR1 LNHDA and CDR2 SQIVND (reference sequence). There are 17 residues in the CDR3. Trimming took 7 bases from V and 3 from J, leaving 24 bases between them.